The 19 T cell receptor beta chains below all came from one sample that was sequenced in a study of response to subunit inactivated influenza vaccine. One entry per CDR3 protein results from TCRdb running MiXCR on the RT-PCR reads. The sample comprises about 620,000 distinct CDR3 sequences, approximately 10% of which are singletons, and 8% to 13% rests with the top ten. Separately, the same data were catalogued under a study of T cells expressing NK-cell markers. That paper adds: Researchers built TCR beta cDNA using 5'RACE template switching with UMIs.

The specimen comprised PBMCs from blood, sampled on the day of vaccination. These receptors all stem from a man between 45 and 60 years old who received an inactivated influenza vaccine.

This clonotype showed up just a few times. The chain has TRBV7-9 and TRBJ1-5; D might be TRBD1 (5 bases). V lost 4 bases and J lost 10, with 11 bases in between. This CDR3 has 12 amino acids. CDR1 is SEHNR, CDR2 FQNEAQ, per germline (reference sequence). The CDR3 region is CASSSGARPQHF. Here the CDR3 DNA reads TGTGCCAGCAGCTCTGGGGCGCGACCCCAGCATTTT.

The chain couples TRBV11-2 to TRBJ2-7; TRBD2 aligns across 8 bases. The CDR3 consists of 17 residues. From germline, CDR1 is SGHAT and CDR2 FQNNGV. With 1 base clipped from V and 2 bases from J, the junction kept 10 bases outside the gene matches. This CDR3 reads CASSLGPAGDWAYEQYF. The CDR3 coding sequence is TGTGCCAGCAGCTTAGGTCCAGCGGGAGATTGGGCCTACGAGCAGTACTTC. The whole variable domain, filled in from reference TRBV11-2 and TRBJ2-7, reads EAGVAQSPRYKIIEKRQSVAFWCNPISGHATLYWYQQILGQGPKLLIQFQNNGVVDDSQLPKDRFSAERLKGVDSTLKIQPAKLEDSAVYLCASSLGPAGDWAYEQYFGPGTRLTVT.

The gene calls are TRBV3-1 and TRBJ2-7; 8 bases match TRBD2. The CDR3 runs to 15 residues. Trimming took 7 bases from V and 1 from J; bases not matched to a gene: 9. Germline lookup yields CDR1 LGHDT and CDR2 YNNKEL (reference sequence). The CDR3 loop is CASTPGLGESYEQYF. The CDR3 coding sequence is TGTGCCAGCACACCGGGACTAGGGGAATCCTACGAGCAGTACTTC.

This clonotype was observed a handful of times. V gene TRBV12-3 or TRBV12-4 combines with J gene TRBJ2-1; no firm D call. The CDR3 consists of 12 residues. Between the trimmed V and J ends, which lost 3 bases and 10 bases, there was a span of 10 bases. This chain's CDR3 is CASSFGWAEQFF. CDR3 DNA sequence: TGTGCCAGCAGTTTCGGATGGGCCGAGCAGTTCTTC.

The table lists this clonotype with many counts. The chain has TRBV3-1 and TRBJ2-7, with 9 positions matching TRBD1. The V gene end was trimmed by 1 base and the J gene end by 4 bases; junction bases not matched to a gene: 2. The CDR3 totals 14 residues. CDR1 is LGHDT and CDR2 is YNNKEL in the germline V gene (reference sequence). CDR3 in amino acids: CASSQGTGEYEQYF. In DNA form, the CDR3 reads TGTGCCAGCAGCCAAGGGACAGGGGAGTACGAGCAGTACTTC.

This clonotype was counted between two and nine times. The rearrangement uses TRBV28 and TRBJ2-7, with a possible D match to TRBD2 (5 bases). Germline V gives CDR1 MDHEN, CDR2 SYDVKM. V lost 6 bases to trimming and J lost 5 bases, with 17 bases between them. The CDR3 contains 14 residues. The CDR3 bases are TGTGCCAGCAGCACTGACTTGCGGGTCCACGAGCAGTACTTC. Protein sequence: CASSTDLRVHEQYF.

The V and J genes are TRBV29-1 and TRBJ1-4; D not certain. V lost 5 bases, J lost 4 bases, and 8 bases lay in between. The CDR3 length is 12 residues. Germline values: CDR1 SQVTM, CDR2 ANQGSEA. This chain's CDR3 is CSVSGYNEKLFF. In nucleotides, the CDR3 is TGCAGCGTTTCAGGATATAATGAAAAACTGTTTTTT.

This rearrangement joins TRBV9 to TRBJ2-3; no clear D gene. Trimming removed 3 bases at V and 6 bases at J, with 8 bases between. The germline V gene encodes CDR1 SGDLS and CDR2 YYNGEE. This CDR3 comprises 12 residues. The CDR3 region is CASSEASDTQYF. CDR3 DNA sequence: TGTGCCAGCAGCGAGGCGTCCGATACGCAGTATTTT.

This chain joins TRBV7-2 and TRBJ2-7, with D uncertain. Germline V gives CDR1 SGHTA, CDR2 FQGNSA. The V gene lost 5 bases and the J gene lost 5 bases, with 19 bases spanning the gap. The length of the CDR3 is 15 residues. The CDR3 loop reads CASSDQGGRSDEQYF. The CDR3 coding sequence is TGTGCCAGCAGCGACCAAGGCGGCAGGTCTGACGAGCAGTACTTC.

This clonotype was found a few times. The chain links TRBV28 to TRBJ1-1; D possibly corresponds to TRBD1 (6 bases). Germline CDR1 is MDHEN and CDR2 is SYDVKM. The CDR3 sequence is 13 residues long. Trimming stripped 4 bases from V and 3 bases from J, with 9 bases between. The CDR3 protein is CASSSTGHTEAFF. CDR3 bases: TGTGCCAGCAGTTCAACAGGGCACACTGAAGCTTTCTTT. Using reference TRBV28 and TRBJ1-1 for the parts outside the CDR3, the full variable domain is DVKVTQSSRYLVKRTGEKVFLECVQDMDHENMFWYRQDPGLGLRLIYFSYDVKMKEKGDIPEGYSVSREKKERFSLILESASTNQTSMYLCASSSTGHTEAFFGQGTRLTVV.

V and J are TRBV5-1 and TRBJ2-2; D perhaps matches TRBD2 (6 bases). This CDR3 spans 16 amino acids. Trimming left V 4 bases short and J 0 bases short, with 13 bases between. CDR1 and CDR2 from the germline V gene are SGHRS and YFSETQ. As DNA, the CDR3 is TGCGCCAGCAGCCCGTCCGGACTAACGAACACCGGGGAGCTGTTTTTT. Its protein product is CASSPSGLTNTGELFF.

The rearrangement uses TRBV28 and TRBJ1-2, with 9 bases aligning to TRBD1. The trim removed 4 bases at V and 8 bases at J, leaving 8 bases unmatched. Germline CDR1 MDHEN, CDR2 SYDVKM. CDR3 length: 14 residues. The CDR3 sequence is CASSSGQGTSGYTF. The CDR3 bases are TGTGCCAGCAGTTCCGGACAGGGGACCAGCGGCTACACCTTC.

This clonotype appeared many times. This chain links TRBV5-1 with TRBJ2-3; D may be TRBD2 (7 bases). Trimming left V 0 bases short and J 2 bases short, with 10 bases between. Germline values: CDR1 SGHRS, CDR2 YFSETQ. This CDR3 region has 15 residues. CDR3 coding DNA: TGCGCCAGCAGCTTGGTGGCGGGGGCCACAGATACGCAGTATTTT. Translated, it gives CASSLVAGATDTQYF.

A few counts support this clonotype. V usage is TRBV4-2 and J usage is TRBJ1-6; D unresolved. V shed 1 base and J shed 10 bases, with 5 bases lying between them. This CDR3 spans 12 amino acids. The germline V gene has CDR1 LGHNA and CDR2 YNFKEQ. CDR3 DNA: TGTGCCAGCAGCCAAGTAGGCTCACCCCTCCACTTT. This translates into CASSQVGSPLHF.

V usage is TRBV7-2 and J usage is TRBJ2-7; either TRBD1 or TRBD2 may fit D (6 bases each). The CDR3 has 14 residues. V dropped 2 bases and J dropped 7 bases, with 15 bases sitting between them. From germline, CDR1 is SGHTA and CDR2 FQGNSA. This chain's CDR3 is CASSLHRAAGEQYF. The CDR3 bases are TGTGCCAGCAGCTTACACAGGGCCGCGGGAGAGCAGTACTTC.

This clonotype was seen a few times. The rearrangement links TRBV20-1 to TRBJ2-2; D assignment may be TRBD1 or TRBD2 (6 bases each). Looked up from germline, CDR1 is DFQATT and CDR2 is SNEGSKA (reference sequence). The CDR3 contains 15 residues. Trimming shortened V by 5 bases and J by 0 bases, and 13 bases separated the two germline ends. The CDR3 DNA follows: TGCAGTGCTGGGAAGGGGGGATCGAACACCGGGGAGCTGTTTTTT. Its translation: CSAGKGGSNTGELFF.

This clonotype was detected only a few times. V gene TRBV6-2 or TRBV6-3 combines with J gene TRBJ2-7, with D perhaps matching TRBD1 (6 bases). The germline V and J ends were trimmed by 5 bases and 6 bases, with 23 bases remaining between them. Germline loops: CDR1 MNHEY, CDR2 SVGEGT. The CDR3 totals 16 residues. Written as DNA, the CDR3 is TGTGCCAGCAGTCGCACCCTAACAGGGTTTCCCTCCGAGCAGTACTTC. Translation: CASSRTLTGFPSEQYF.

Only a few counts were recorded for this clonotype. V is TRBV7-2 and J is TRBJ1-1; D may be TRBD1 (5 bases). The CDR3 contains 14 residues. The germline V gene encodes CDR1 SGHTA and CDR2 FQGNSA. Trimming took off 1 base at V and 4 bases at J, with 10 bases between the two ends. Here the CDR3 DNA reads TGTGCCAGCAGCTTAGTGGCAGGGACCACTGAAGCTTTCTTT. It yields the protein CASSLVAGTTEAFF.

This clonotype occurred many times. The chain recombines TRBV29-1 with TRBJ2-3; possibly TRBD2 for D (6 bases). Between the trimmed V and J ends, which lost 2 bases and 1 base, there was a span of 16 bases. Germline CDR1 is SQVTM and CDR2 is ANQGSEA. The length of the CDR3 is 16 residues. The CDR3 spells CSVEPMFGGGTDTQYF. The CDR3 nucleotides read TGCAGCGTTGAACCAATGTTCGGGGGTGGCACAGATACGCAGTATTTT.